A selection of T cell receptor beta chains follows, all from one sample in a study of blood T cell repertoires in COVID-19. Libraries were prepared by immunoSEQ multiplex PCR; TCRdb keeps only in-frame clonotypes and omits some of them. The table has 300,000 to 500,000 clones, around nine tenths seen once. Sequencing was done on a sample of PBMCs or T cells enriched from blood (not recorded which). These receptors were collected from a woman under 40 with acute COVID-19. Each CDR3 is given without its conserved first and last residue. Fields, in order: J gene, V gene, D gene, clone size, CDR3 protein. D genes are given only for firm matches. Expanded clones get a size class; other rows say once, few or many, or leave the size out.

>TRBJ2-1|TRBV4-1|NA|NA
ASSQGGLRSTNEQF
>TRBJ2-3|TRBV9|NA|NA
ASSPQLTGPQVMDTQY
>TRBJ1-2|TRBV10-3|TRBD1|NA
AISDQGAGNGYT
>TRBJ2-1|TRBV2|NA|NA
ASSAQGLNEQF
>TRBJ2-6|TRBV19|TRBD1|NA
ASSIEGQRPSGANVLT
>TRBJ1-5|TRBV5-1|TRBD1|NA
ASSLTGQGGQPQH
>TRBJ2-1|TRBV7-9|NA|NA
ASSYYNEQF
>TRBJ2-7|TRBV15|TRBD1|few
ATSRDLRRDRDLSYEQY
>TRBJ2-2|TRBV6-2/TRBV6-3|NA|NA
ASSAPTGSNTGELF
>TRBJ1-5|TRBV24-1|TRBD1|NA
ATSGQDNQPQH
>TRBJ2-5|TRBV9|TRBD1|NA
ASSVTGLVLETQY
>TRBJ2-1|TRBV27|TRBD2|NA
ASTSGALRENEQF
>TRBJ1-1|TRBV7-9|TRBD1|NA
ASSLGRGGLTEAF
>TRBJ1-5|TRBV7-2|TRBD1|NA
ASSWGDRGNQPQH
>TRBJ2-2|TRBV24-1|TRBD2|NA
ATSGLAGTGELF
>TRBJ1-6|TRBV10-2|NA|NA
ASTPHRDNNSPLH